The 3 T cell receptor beta chains below were found in one sample sequenced in a study of blood T cells in healthy people across ages. It was with a sample-barcoded 5' primer and a J-beta primer mix that a second PCR of roughly 7 to 12 cycles was run. Each CDR3 protein is one row after TCRdb ran MiXCR on the 5' RACE reads. In the table there are around 800,000 distinct CDR3 sequences, roughly 25% of which are singletons. These same records also appear under a second study, on T cells of mothers and their children.

Sequencing used blood. These receptors originate from a boy between 10 and 17 years old in good health.

This clonotype occurred a few times. The chain uses TRBV11-2 and TRBJ1-6; TRBD1 might be the D (6 bases). This CDR3 region has 15 residues. Germline V gene lookup returns CDR1 SGHAT and CDR2 FQNNGV. V was pared by 3 bases and J by 1 base, with 7 bases between. The CDR3 DNA reads TGTGCCAGCAGCTTGGGGGCTTCCTATAATTCACCCCTCCACTTT. It codes for CASSLGASYNSPLHF.

The chain carries TRBV29-1 and TRBJ2-1, with D possibly TRBD1 on 5 matching bases. With 2 bases removed from V and 4 bases from J, the gap between germline ends came to 12 bases. This CDR3 comprises 14 residues. Germline V CDR1 and CDR2: SQVTM, ANQGSEA. The CDR3 DNA follows: TGCAGCGTTGAAATGCGGACAAGATACAATGAGCAGTTCTTC. Protein: CSVEMRTRYNEQFF.

This chain connects TRBV5-1 to TRBJ2-3; D is unclear. The CDR3 is 14 amino acids. Germline loops: CDR1 SGHRS, CDR2 YFSETQ. Trimming cost V 4 bases and J 0 bases, with 9 bases left between them. The CDR3 DNA reads as TGCGCCAGCAGCGGAGCCCAGAGCACAGATACGCAGTATTTT. The encoded protein is CASSGAQSTDTQYF.